The 10 T cell receptor beta chains reported below all come from one sample, sequenced in a study of identical twins. TCRdb independently ran MiXCR on the 5' RACE reads; one entry per CDR3 protein. Among about 470,000 distinct CDR3 sequences, approximately 25% were seen once, and the ten largest hold 2.9%. A further study also used this sample, focusing on T cells expressing NK-cell markers.

The sample taken for sequencing was CD4+ T cells sorted from blood. The receptors stem from a woman between 18 and 29 years old in good health.

The chain carries TRBV6-2 or TRBV6-3 and TRBJ1-2; maybe TRBD1 (6 bases). Trimming cost V 8 bases and J 3 bases, with 13 bases left between them. The germline gives CDR1 MNHEY, CDR2 SVGEGT. There are 13 residues in the CDR3. The chain's CDR3 is CASRKSGDYGYTF. DNA of the CDR3: TGTGCCAGCCGGAAGTCAGGGGACTATGGCTACACCTTC.

This clonotype was found once. J is TRBJ2-7 and V is TRBV6-1, with D possibly TRBD2 on 5 matching bases. Trimming shortened V by 6 bases and J by 4 bases, and 13 bases separated the two germline ends. The CDR3 covers 13 residues. The germline gives CDR1 MNHNS, CDR2 SASEGT. The CDR3 is CASRTRQGYEQYF. The CDR3 DNA sequence: TGTGCCAGCAGAACTAGGCAAGGTTACGAGCAGTACTTC.

The V and J genes are TRBV29-1 and TRBJ2-5, with unresolved D. V lost 6 bases, J lost 8 bases, and 10 bases lay in between. Germline-derived CDR1 and CDR2 are SQVTM and ANQGSEA. The CDR3 contains 10 residues. DNA of the CDR3: TGCAGCGTCTTCCCCGATACCCAGTACTTC. This codes for CSVFPDTQYF.

This clonotype was seen more than once but under ten times. The chain joins TRBV20-1 to TRBJ1-4; tentative D call: TRBD1 (6 bases). The CDR3 is made up of 15 amino acids. V was clipped by 2 bases and J by 8 bases, with 18 bases between them. Germline lookup yields CDR1 DFQATT and CDR2 SNEGSKA (reference sequence). CDR3 loop: CSARLRDRRGEKLFF. In nucleotides, the CDR3 is TGCAGTGCTAGATTAAGAGACCGGAGGGGGGAAAAACTGTTTTTT.

This chain uses TRBV6-1 with TRBJ2-5; 12 nucleotides line up with TRBD2. Germline V gene data show CDR1 as MNHNS and CDR2 as SASEGT. This CDR3 contains 15 residues. Trimming took 6 bases from V and 4 from J; bases not matched to a gene: 6. Here the CDR3 DNA reads TGTGCCAGCAGAACACTAGCGGGGGGATTAGAGACCCAGTACTTC. This sequence encodes CASRTLAGGLETQYF.

This clonotype has only a few counts. J is TRBJ2-5 and V is TRBV7-2, with a tentative D call TRBD2 (6 bases). V lost 5 bases to trimming and J lost 5 bases, with 21 bases between them. This CDR3 comprises 16 residues. CDR1 and CDR2 (germline): SGHTA, FQGNSA. The CDR3 DNA reads TGTGCCAGCAGCGACGGGACTGCACATCTGAAGGAGACCCAGTACTTC. Amino acid sequence: CASSDGTAHLKETQYF.

This clonotype appeared a single time. The genes are TRBV12-3 or TRBV12-4 and TRBJ2-7, with 7 bases identical to TRBD1. J was trimmed by 5 bases and V by 3 bases; bases with no gene match: 16. The CDR3 sequence is 17 residues long. The CDR3 sequence: CASSFLLPRQGFNEQYF. The CDR3 nucleotides are TGTGCCAGCAGTTTCCTTTTACCCCGACAGGGATTCAACGAGCAGTACTTC.

This sequence joins TRBV12-3 or TRBV12-4 and TRBJ1-1, with 9 bases matching TRBD1. CDR3 size: 16 residues. The V segment lost 6 bases and the J segment 7 bases; nucleotides outside the gene matches: 15. Written as DNA, the CDR3 is TGTGCCAGCAGGCCACTCCCGGGACAGGGTGGGAATGAAGCTTTCTTT. It translates to CASRPLPGQGGNEAFF.

Concerning this clonotype: The junction shows a germline mismatch at one end, possibly a read error. The rearrangement uses TRBV12-3 or TRBV12-4 and TRBJ2-3, with TRBD1 identical over 7 bases. The CDR3 sequence is 17 residues long. CDR3 bases: TGTGCCAGCAGTTTACCCCGTGTACGAGGGGGCACTGATACGCAGTATTTT. Its protein is CASSLPRVRGGTDTQYF.

This clonotype was picked up many times. This chain links TRBV7-9 with TRBJ2-7; TRBD2 aligns across 9 bases. CDR1 SEHNR and CDR2 FQNEAQ come from the germline V gene (reference sequence). V lost 1 base and J lost 1; bases outside the gene matches: 5. There are 16 residues in the CDR3. The CDR3 sequence is CASSLVETSGSYEQYF. CDR3 coding DNA: TGTGCCAGCAGCTTAGTGGAGACTAGCGGATCCTACGAGCAGTACTTC.